This T cell receptor beta chain was found in a study of T cells in Graves' hyperthyroidism and ophthalmopathy. Findings and limits, study-wide: Blood shared most expanded thyroid clonotypes above 0.001.

The definition of stable Graves' hyperthyroidism was no ophthalmopathy progression within 18 months. Hyperthyroidism was newly diagnosed in patients aged 18 to 65 (duration under 2 months). Thyroid ultrasound and orbital computed tomography, with clinical symptoms and serum thyroxine and TRAb, informed diagnoses. The sample holds many counts of this clonotype. What it binds is unknown. TCR beta CDR3 sequences were amplified from RNA transcripts. First-round RT-PCR with HTBI primers amplified the TCR CDR3 region. TCRdb re-analysed the multiplex PCR reads in MiXCR, keeping a single row per CDR3 protein. This sample has roughly 380,000 distinct CDR3 sequences, with approximately 15% found just once. This CDR3 has 15 residues. The ends were cut back, 2 bases at V and 6 bases at J, with 16 bases in the middle. Germline V gene sequence: CDR1 MNHEY, CDR2 SMNVEV (reference sequence).

The source is a woman aged 60-75 years with Graves' hyperthyroidism. Sequencing input: blood. This chain connects TRBV27 to TRBJ1-2, with a tentative D call TRBD1 (5 bases). DNA for the CDR3: TGTGCCAGCAGTTTACGTTGGGCAGGGAAGGATGGCTACACCTTC. Translation: CASSLRWAGKDGYTF.